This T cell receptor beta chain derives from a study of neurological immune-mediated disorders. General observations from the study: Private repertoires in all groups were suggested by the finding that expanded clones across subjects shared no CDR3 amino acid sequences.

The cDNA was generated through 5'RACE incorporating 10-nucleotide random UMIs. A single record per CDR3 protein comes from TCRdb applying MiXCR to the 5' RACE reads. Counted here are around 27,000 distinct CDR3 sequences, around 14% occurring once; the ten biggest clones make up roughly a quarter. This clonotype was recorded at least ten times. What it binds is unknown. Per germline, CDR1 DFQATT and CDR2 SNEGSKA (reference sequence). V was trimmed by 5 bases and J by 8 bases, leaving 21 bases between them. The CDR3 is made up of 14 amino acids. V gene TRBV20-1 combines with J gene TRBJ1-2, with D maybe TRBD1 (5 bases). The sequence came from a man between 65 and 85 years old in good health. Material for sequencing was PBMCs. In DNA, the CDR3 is TGCAGTGCTGCCTCCGACGGGCAGTGGGACGGCTACACCTTC. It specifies CSAASDGQWDGYTF.